This T cell receptor (beta chain) emerged from a study of OX40 agonist ivuxolimab in advanced cancers. General study points: CD4+ T cells averaged fewer expanded clones than CD8+ T cells. Expanded peripheral T cells had an undetermined antigen specificity.

Trimming took off 3 bases at V and 4 bases at J, with 15 bases between the two ends. The germline CDR1 and CDR2 sequences are SGHRS and YFSETQ. The CDR3 is 15 residues long. As for this clone: Its antigen is not identified.

Produced via immunoSEQ multiplex PCR; TCRdb's table is partial and in-frame only. The data contain about 100,000 clones, over 75% of them singletons. The clonotype was recovered from an adult with an advanced solid tumor such as melanoma, head and neck, liver or kidney cancer. Here the sequenced sample was CD4+ or CD8+ T cells sorted from blood, taken in a trial of the OX40 agonist ivuxolimab. The chain carries TRBV5-1 and TRBJ2-3; tentative D call: TRBD2 (5 bases). DNA for the CDR3: TGCGCCAGCAGCTGGACCTTAGCCGGGGCAGATACGCAGTATTTT. Protein sequence: CASSWTLAGADTQYF.